This record concerns one TCR beta chain sequence. With V trimmed by 5 bases and J by 2 bases, 11 bases remained unmatched. This CDR3 has 19 amino acids. Per the germline V gene, CDR1 is LNHDA and CDR2 is SQIVND (reference sequence). The study ran the assay at deep level. Profiled with immunoSEQ multiplex PCR; TCRdb holds only in-frame clones, not every one. The repertoire holds nearly 1 million clones, around three quarters seen once, with over 1.3% in the top ten. The data derive from a study of shared clonotypes between healthy human individuals. Material for sequencing was memory CD4+ T cells sorted from blood. The subset was: CD45RA-negative fraction. The chain links TRBV19 to TRBJ2-1, with TRBD2 matching 14 bases. The sequence came from a man aged 18 to 29 in good health. The CDR3, as DNA: TGTGCCAGTAGTGCGGACGGGACTAGCGGGAGTATGGCCTACAATGAGCAGTTCTTC. This gives the protein CASSADGTSGSMAYNEQFF.